The entry below describes one TCR beta chain. Antigen unknown. CDR1 and CDR2 (germline): MRHNA, SNTAGT. The CDR3 totals 15 residues. The sample originates from a study of CXCR3-negative and CXCR3-positive naive CD8 T cells. About the study: A total of some 130 million TRB reads was generated, with about 1.5 +/- 0.3 million per library. Study-level results: Within a donor, both naive subsets shared TRBV-TRBJ usage, unlike memory cells. Whereas both naive subsets had comparably high diversity, memory CD8+ cells had much lower diversity.

All TRB cDNA libraries came from 5' RACE performed with UMI labels. TCRdb derives one entry per CDR3 protein from the 5' RACE reads, leaving out DNA. Its table records approximately 40,000 distinct CDR3 sequences. Each CD8+ T cell subset was sorted in triplicate, 250,000 to 300,000 cells each. Sample: memory CD8+ T cells from blood. V and J are TRBV6-4 and TRBJ2-1; the TRBD2 assignment by TCRdb is unverifiable without DNA. The origin of this receptor is a human donor in good health. Some clones in this sample may be carry-over from other donors' samples. This CDR3 is CASSALAGEVDEQFF.